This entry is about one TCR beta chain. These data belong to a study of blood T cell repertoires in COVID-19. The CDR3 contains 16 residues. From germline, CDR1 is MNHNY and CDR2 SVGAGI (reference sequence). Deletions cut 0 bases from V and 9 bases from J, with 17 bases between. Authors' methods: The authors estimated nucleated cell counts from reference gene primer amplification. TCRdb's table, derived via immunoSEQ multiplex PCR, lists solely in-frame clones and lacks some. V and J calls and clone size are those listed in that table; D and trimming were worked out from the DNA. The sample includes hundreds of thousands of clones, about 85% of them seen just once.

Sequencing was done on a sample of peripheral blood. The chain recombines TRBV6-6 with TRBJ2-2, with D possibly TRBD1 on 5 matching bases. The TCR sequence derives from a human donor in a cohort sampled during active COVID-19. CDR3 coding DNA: TGTGCCAGCAGTTACTCCGCAGGGTCATACGTCCGGGAGCTGTTTTTT. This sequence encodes CASSYSAGSYVRELFF.